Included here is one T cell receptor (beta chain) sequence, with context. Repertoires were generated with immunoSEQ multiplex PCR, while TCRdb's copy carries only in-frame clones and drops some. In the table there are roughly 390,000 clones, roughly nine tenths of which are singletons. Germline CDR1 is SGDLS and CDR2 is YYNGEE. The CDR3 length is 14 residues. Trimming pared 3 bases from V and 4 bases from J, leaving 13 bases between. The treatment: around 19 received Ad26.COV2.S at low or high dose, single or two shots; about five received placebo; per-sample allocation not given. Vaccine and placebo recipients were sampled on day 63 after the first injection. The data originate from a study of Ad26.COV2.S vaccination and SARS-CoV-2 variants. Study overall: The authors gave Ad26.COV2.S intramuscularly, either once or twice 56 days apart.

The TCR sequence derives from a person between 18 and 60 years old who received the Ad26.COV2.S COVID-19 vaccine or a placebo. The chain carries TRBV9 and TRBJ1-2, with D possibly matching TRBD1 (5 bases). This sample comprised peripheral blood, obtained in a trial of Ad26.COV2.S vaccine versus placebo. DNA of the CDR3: TGTGCCAGCAGCGAGGGGAGTTGGGGCTATGGCTACACCTTC. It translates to CASSEGSWGYGYTF.